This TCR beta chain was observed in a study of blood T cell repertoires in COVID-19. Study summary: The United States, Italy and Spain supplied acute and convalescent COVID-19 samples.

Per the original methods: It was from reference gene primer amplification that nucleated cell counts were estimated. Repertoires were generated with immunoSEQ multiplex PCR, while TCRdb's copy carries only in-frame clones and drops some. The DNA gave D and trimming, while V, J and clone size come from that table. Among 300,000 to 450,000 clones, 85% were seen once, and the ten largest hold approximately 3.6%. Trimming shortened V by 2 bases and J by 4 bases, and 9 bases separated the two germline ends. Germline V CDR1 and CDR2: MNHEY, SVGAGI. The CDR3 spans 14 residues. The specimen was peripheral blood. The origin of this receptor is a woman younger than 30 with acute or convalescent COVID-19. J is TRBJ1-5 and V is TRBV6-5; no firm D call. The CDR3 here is CASSYGPGNQPQHF. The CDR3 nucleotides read TGTGCCAGCAGTTACGGCCCAGGAAATCAGCCCCAGCATTTT.